Below, 25 T cell receptor beta chains from the same sample are listed, as sequenced in a study of control samples from healthy donors and cancer patients. Assay used: immunoSEQ multiplex PCR; TCRdb lists only in-frame clones, some missing. The sample lists 100,000 to 150,000 clones, about 90% occurring once. Sequencing was performed on blood. These receptors were taken from a man aged 18-30 years in good health.

This sequence joins TRBV24-1 and TRBJ1-2; D is uncertain. Germline V gene lookup returns CDR1 KGHDR and CDR2 SFDVKD. The length of the CDR3 is 14 residues. V was clipped by 1 base and J by 6 bases, with 11 bases between them. The CDR3 DNA sequence: TGTGCCACCAGTGATTTACCCGGGAATGATGGCTACACCTTC. Residues: CATSDLPGNDGYTF.

This chain links TRBV19 with TRBJ1-5; D call uncertain. The CDR3 has 13 residues. The germline gives CDR1 LNHDA, CDR2 SQIVND (reference sequence). Trimming cost V 2 bases and J 5 bases, with 7 bases left between them. This CDR3 is CASSITGYQPQHF. The CDR3 nucleotides are TGTGCCAGTAGTATAACGGGCTATCAGCCCCAGCATTTT.

This chain joins TRBV19 and TRBJ2-6; 9 nucleotides match TRBD1. The CDR3 covers 18 residues. Germline CDR1 reads LNHDA; CDR2 reads SQIVND (reference sequence). Unmatched junction bases numbered 7, after V lost 4 bases and J lost 0 bases. CDR3: CASSKTGGARSGANVLTF. The DNA of the CDR3 is TGTGCCAGTAGTAAGACAGGGGGGGCCCGCTCTGGGGCCAACGTCCTGACTTTC.

This rearrangement joins TRBV7-8 to TRBJ1-1; a weak D match, TRBD1 (5 bases). V gave up 1 base and J gave up 5 bases, with 8 bases separating them. The CDR3 totals 13 residues. Germline V gene sequence: CDR1 SGHVS, CDR2 FQNEAQ. For the CDR3, the DNA is TGTGCCAGCAGCTTAGGGGGCTGGACTGAAGCTTTCTTT. Translating it yields CASSLGGWTEAFF. Complete variable domain (other parts from reference TRBV7-8 and TRBJ1-1): GAGVSQSPRYKVAKRGQDVALRCDPISGHVSLFWYQQALGQGPEFLTYFQNEAQLDKSGLPSDRFFAERPEGSVSTLKIQRTQQEDSAVYLCASSLGGWTEAFFGQGTRLTVV.

This clone was detected only a few times. The chain carries TRBV19 and TRBJ1-5, with D uncertain. This CDR3 has 18 residues. The V gene's germline CDR1 is LNHDA and CDR2 SQIVND (reference sequence). V lost 4 bases and J lost 1, with 20 bases in between. CDR3 sequence reads: CASSTIMGGLGSNQPQHF. The CDR3 DNA reads as TGTGCCAGTAGTACAATCATGGGCGGGTTAGGGAGCAATCAGCCCCAGCATTTT.

This chain's CDR3 is CASSSRDFTSTDTQYF. In nucleotides, the CDR3 is TGTGCCAGCAGCTCCCGGGACTTTACTAGCACAGATACGCAGTATTTT. This sequence joins TRBV7-9 and TRBJ2-3; D is perhaps TRBD2 (6 bases). CDR1 is SEHNR, CDR2 FQNEAQ, per germline (reference sequence). Trimming took 4 bases from V and 0 from J, leaving 14 bases between them. The CDR3 has 16 amino acids.

The chain has TRBV10-3 and TRBJ1-2; 9 bases match TRBD1. Trimming removed 4 bases from V and 7 bases from J; junction bases left unmatched: 16. CDR1 is ENHRY and CDR2 is SYGVKD in the germline V gene. The CDR3 sequence is 17 residues long. CDR3 residues: CAISATTPGTGISGYTF. The CDR3 DNA reads as TGTGCCATCAGTGCGACCACACCCGGGACAGGGATCAGTGGCTACACCTTC.

Only one count was recorded for this clone. The V call is TRBV27, the J call TRBJ2-5, with TRBD2 identical over 10 bases. CDR3 size: 14 residues. Losses at the gene ends were 5 bases for V and 4 bases for J; bases not matched to a gene: 4. Germline V lookup: CDR1 MNHEY, CDR2 SMNVEV (reference sequence). The CDR3 sequence: CASSRRLAGETQYF. CDR3 DNA: TGTGCCAGCAGTCGACGACTAGCGGGAGAGACCCAGTACTTC.

J is TRBJ1-2 and V is TRBV14, with D possibly matching TRBD1 (6 bases). V lost 4 bases, J lost 8 bases, and 20 bases lay in between. CDR1 SGHDN and CDR2 FVKESK come from the germline V gene. The CDR3 is made up of 15 amino acids. Written as DNA, the CDR3 is TGTGCCAGCAGCCTCGGACAGCTCCGAAGGGGCGGCTACACCTTC. As protein: CASSLGQLRRGGYTF.

This clone was recorded only once. This chain connects TRBV20-1 to TRBJ2-3; TRBD2 might be the D (6 bases). The CDR3 runs 11 residues. Germline V gene data show CDR1 as DFQATT and CDR2 as SNEGSKA (reference sequence). Trimming shortened V by 5 bases and J by 11 bases, and 14 bases separated the two germline ends. The CDR3 spells CSADSGQKQYF. Here the CDR3 DNA reads TGCAGTGCTGACAGCGGGCAAAAGCAGTATTTT.

V is TRBV29-1 and J is TRBJ2-7; perhaps TRBD1 as D (5 bases). The V end was cut by 5 bases, the J end by 0 bases, with 8 bases between. From germline, CDR1 is SQVTM and CDR2 ANQGSEA. The CDR3 extends over 12 amino acids. The CDR3: CSVQGSSYEQYF. The CDR3 coding sequence is TGCAGCGTTCAGGGCAGCTCCTACGAGCAGTACTTC.

The rearrangement joins TRBV7-2 to TRBJ2-5; TRBD2 matches 13 bases. CDR3 size: 16 residues. With 4 bases clipped from V and 5 bases from J, the junction kept 7 bases outside the gene matches. The germline gives CDR1 SGHTA, CDR2 FQGNSA. This CDR3 reads CASSSVLAGGRETQYF. In DNA, the CDR3 is TGTGCCAGCAGCTCCGTACTAGCGGGAGGGCGGGAGACCCAGTACTTC.

This clone was counted once. The rearrangement uses TRBV5-1 and TRBJ1-1; D is ambiguous. This CDR3 spans 14 amino acids. Germline V CDR1 and CDR2: SGHRS, YFSETQ. Trimming stripped 3 bases from V and 1 base from J, with 10 bases between. The CDR3 DNA is TGCGCCAGCAGCTCAATGACGGAGAACACTGAAGCTTTCTTT. This translates into CASSSMTENTEAFF.

The chain carries TRBV2 and TRBJ2-5; D is perhaps TRBD2 (5 bases). Germline V gene sequence: CDR1 SNHLY, CDR2 FYNNEI. This CDR3 region has 13 residues. With 6 bases removed from V and 4 bases from J, the gap between germline ends came to 12 bases. The CDR3 sequence: CASRGSSLETQYF. CDR3 in DNA: TGTGCCAGCAGGGGGAGTAGCCTAGAGACCCAGTACTTC.

The chain uses TRBV5-1 and TRBJ1-2; unclear D gene. The CDR3 consists of 17 residues. Trimming took 0 bases from V and 6 from J, leaving 21 bases between them. The germline V gene encodes CDR1 SGHRS and CDR2 YFSETQ. CDR3 protein: CASSLGWLQLRRDGYTF. The CDR3 bases are TGCGCCAGCAGCTTGGGATGGCTGCAACTTAGGAGGGATGGCTACACCTTC.

The chain carries TRBV15 and TRBJ2-5, with 8 bases lining up with TRBD2. From germline, CDR1 is LNHNV and CDR2 YYDKDF (reference sequence). The junction had 19 bases not matched to a gene; V was cut back by 8 bases and J by 2 bases. The CDR3 is 18 amino acids. This chain's CDR3 is CATQGLRGGVQVQETQYF. The CDR3 nucleotides read TGTGCCACCCAAGGTCTCCGGGGGGGGGTTCAGGTACAAGAGACCCAGTACTTC.

The V and J genes are TRBV30 and TRBJ1-2; D perhaps matches TRBD1 (6 bases). The germline V gene has CDR1 GTSNPN and CDR2 SVGIG (reference sequence). V was shortened by 3 bases and J by 10 bases, with 15 bases between the two germline ends. The CDR3 sequence is 12 residues long. The CDR3 bases are TGTGCCTGGAGCTTAACAGGGAGTGACTACACCTTC. Translation gives CAWSLTGSDYTF.

The chain combines TRBV6-1 with TRBJ2-7, with unresolved D. The ends were cut back, 0 bases at V and 3 bases at J, with 12 bases in the middle. CDR1 and CDR2 (germline): MNHNS, SASEGT. The CDR3 spans 15 residues. The CDR3 DNA is TGTGCCAGCAGTGAAGCGCATACTACCGACTACGAGCAGTACTTC. It translates to CASSEAHTTDYEQYF.

This chain uses TRBV27 with TRBJ1-4; 7 bases map to TRBD1. Germline values: CDR1 MNHEY, CDR2 SMNVEV (reference sequence). The CDR3 runs 13 residues. V was pared by 6 bases and J by 8 bases, with 6 bases of the junction left unmatched. This CDR3 is CASRRTGWEKLFF. The CDR3 bases are TGTGCCAGCAGACGGACAGGTTGGGAAAAACTGTTTTTT.

V and J are TRBV30 and TRBJ2-7; D is unclear. The CDR3 extends over 13 amino acids. Germline-derived CDR1 and CDR2 are GTSNPN and SVGIG (reference sequence). The V and J ends lost 5 bases and 3 bases respectively, with 14 bases between them. In DNA, the CDR3 is TGTGCCTGGGGTAGTTCCTCGATCTACGAGCAGTACTTC. It is translated as CAWGSSSIYEQYF.

V usage is TRBV7-9 and J usage is TRBJ1-1, with 8 bases identical to TRBD1. Losses at the gene ends were 4 bases for V and 6 bases for J; bases not matched to a gene: 7. Germline V gene sequence: CDR1 SEHNR, CDR2 FQNEAQ (reference sequence). This CDR3 comprises 14 residues. The CDR3 region is CASSYQGAGAEAFF. CDR3 DNA: TGTGCCAGCAGCTATCAGGGGGCCGGGGCTGAAGCTTTCTTT.

V usage is TRBV6-5 and J usage is TRBJ2-1; the match to TRBD2 covers 8 bases. Unmatched junction bases numbered 8, after V lost 6 bases and J lost 4 bases. CDR3 length: 15 amino acids. Germline values: CDR1 MNHEY, CDR2 SVGAGI. CDR3 protein: CASRVTSAIYNEQFF. As DNA, the CDR3 is TGTGCCAGCAGGGTGACTAGCGCTATATACAATGAGCAGTTCTTC.

The chain has TRBV28 and TRBJ1-2; 8 bases line up with TRBD1. The length of the CDR3 is 19 residues. The V gene's germline CDR1 is MDHEN and CDR2 SYDVKM. Germline trimming cut 6 bases from V and 4 bases from J; bases unmatched to any gene: 22. The CDR3 loop reads CASSPPRQGSYLGVYGYTF. CDR3 in DNA: TGTGCCAGCAGCCCCCCCCGACAGGGGAGTTACTTAGGTGTCTATGGCTACACCTTC.

This sequence joins TRBV19 and TRBJ2-3, with no clear D. The CDR3 spans 15 residues. V gave up 5 bases and J gave up 1 base, with 13 bases separating them. Germline V gene lookup returns CDR1 LNHDA and CDR2 SQIVND (reference sequence). Here the CDR3 reads CASSPPGWGTDTQYF. The CDR3 DNA is TGTGCCAGTAGTCCGCCAGGATGGGGCACAGATACGCAGTATTTT.

The chain carries TRBV14 and TRBJ2-1; 10 nucleotides align to TRBD2. Germline V lookup: CDR1 SGHDN, CDR2 FVKESK. V lost 2 bases, J lost 7 bases, and 5 bases stayed unmatched. CDR3 length: 15 residues. Written as DNA, the CDR3 is TGTGCCAGCAGCCAACTTCTAGCGGGAGCAAATGAGCAGTTCTTC. It is translated as CASSQLLAGANEQFF.